This passage covers 32 T cell receptor beta chains from one sample sequenced in a study of T cells in women clearing cervical HPV infection (dated by TCRdb to 2016 to 2019). The library was obtained by the immunoSEQ multiplex PCR assay. TCRdb took this table from immuneACCESS and kept in-frame rearrangements with V and J called. Such tables lack part of the clones; where checked against another copy, unresolved V genes explain under half of the gap, and the rest is unexplained. The sample's table lists a count of around 38,000 clones. The ten top clones hold 7.6% of the sample. Sequenced sample: blood buffy coat. The receptors come from a woman between 18 and 70 years old with a cervical HPV16 infection that either progressed to CIN3+ or cleared (not recorded which).

A word on this clone: Read coverage stops 3 residues before the CDR3 terminus; the germline J gene supplies the remainder. This chain links TRBV7-9 with TRBJ1-6; perhaps TRBD1 as D (5 bases). The V end lost 1 base, the J end lost 9 bases, and 10 bases lay between the germline ends. The CDR3 length is 14 residues. Germline CDR1 reads SEHNR; CDR2 reads FQNEAQ (reference sequence). The CDR3 bases that were read are TGTGCCAGCAGCTTAGGGCAGGGCAGTTCACCC. As protein: CASSLGQGSSP. The complete CDR3 protein is CASSLGQGSSPLHF.

Details on this clone: Mismatch with germline at one junction end may stem from a read error. Read sequence stops 3 residues before the CDR3 end, and the germline J gene provides the missing end. The chain recombines TRBV5-4 with TRBJ1-5; D gene ambiguous. The CDR3 is 15 amino acids. Germline-derived CDR1 and CDR2 are SGHNT and YYREEE (reference sequence). The CDR3 bases that were read are TGTGCCAGCAGCTTAAGAAATCGCGGGAATCAACCC. Residues: CASSLRNRGNQP. The complete CDR3 protein is CASSLRNRGNQPQHF.

With regard to this clone: The CDR3 end is not reached by the read, which stops 3 residues before it; the germline J gene fills it in. The chain employs TRBV7-9 and TRBJ1-5, with D perhaps TRBD1 (5 bases). Germline V gives CDR1 SEHNR, CDR2 FQNEAQ (reference sequence). The CDR3 totals 14 residues. Trimming stripped 2 bases from V and 4 bases from J, with 9 bases between. CDR3 bases read: TGTGCCAGCAGCTTAATGGACACGAATCAGCCC. Translating it yields CASSLMDTNQP. The entire CDR3 sequence reads CASSLMDTNQPQHF.

A remark on this clone: The read halts 3 residues ahead of the CDR3 end, with the missing end drawn from the germline J gene. This chain joins TRBV2 and TRBJ1-2, with D possibly TRBD1 on 6 matching bases. Trimming took off 7 bases at V and 4 bases at J, with 16 bases between the two ends. CDR1 and CDR2 from the germline V gene are SNHLY and FYNNEI. The CDR3 is made up of 14 amino acids. CDR3 in amino acids: CASNQEGVPYGYTF. CDR3 DNA (partial): TGTGCCAGCAATCAGGAGGGGGTACCCTATGGC.

Of note for this clone: Read sequence stops 3 residues before the CDR3 end, and the germline J gene provides the missing end. The genes are TRBV19 and TRBJ1-2, with 7 bases matching TRBD1. From germline, CDR1 is LNHDA and CDR2 SQIVND (reference sequence). The CDR3 sequence is 15 residues long. Trimming cost V 0 bases and J 0 bases; bases outside gene matches: 1. The CDR3 here is CASSIDGTANYGYTF. The CDR3 bases that were read are TGTGCCAGTAGTATAGATGGGACAGCTAACTATGGC.

The CDR3 bases that were read are TGTGCCAGCAGCGATGGGACTAGCGGGGGGGGGACAGATACG. It specifies CASSDGTSGGGTDT. The full CDR3 reads CASSDGTSGGGTDTQYF. The chain is built from TRBV2 and TRBJ2-3; 16 nucleotides match TRBD2. The observed sequence ends 3 residues before the CDR3 terminus, with the missing tail filled in from the germline J gene. This CDR3 is 17 amino acids long. V shed 6 bases and J 3 bases; nucleotides not matched to a gene: 6. CDR1 is SNHLY and CDR2 is FYNNEI in the germline V gene.

On this clone: The read ends 3 residues before the CDR3 terminus; that terminus is restored from the germline J gene. J is TRBJ2-3 and V is TRBV7-3; 8 bases line up with TRBD2. The CDR3 sequence is 16 residues long. The junction had 8 bases not matched to a gene; V was cut back by 1 base and J by 5 bases. Germline V gene data show CDR1 as SGHTA and CDR2 as FQGTGA. The CDR3 sequence: CASSLRATSGRDTQYF. The CDR3 bases that were read are TGTGCCAGCAGCTTAAGGGCTACTAGCGGACGAGATACG.

Of note for this clone: The sequenced fragment ends 3 residues before the CDR3 boundary, so the rest is inferred from the germline J gene. The chain has TRBV11-2 and TRBJ2-7; 10 bases are a match to TRBD1. V shed 3 bases, J shed 6 bases, and the junction held 5 bases outside the gene matches. There are 14 residues in the CDR3. The germline V gene encodes CDR1 SGHAT and CDR2 FQNNGV. CDR3 DNA (partial): TGTGCCAGCAGCTTCGGGACAGGGGCGGGCGAG. This encodes CASSFGTGAGE. The full CDR3 sequence reads CASSFGTGAGEQYF.

Notes on this clone: The read finishes 3 residues shy of the CDR3 end, and the germline J gene is used to complete it. The V call is TRBV5-4, the J call TRBJ1-1; TRBD1 is a possible D gene (6 bases). The CDR3 sequence is 12 residues long. Trimming removed 3 bases from V and 4 bases from J, with 7 bases in between. Germline V gene sequence: CDR1 SGHNT, CDR2 YYREEE (reference sequence). The CDR3 reads CASSSDSTEAFF. The CDR3 DNA, read in part, is TGTGCCAGCAGCTCGGACAGCACTGAA.

On this clone itself: The read stops 3 residues short of the end of the CDR3; the missing end is completed from the germline J gene. V is TRBV5-1 and J is TRBJ2-3, with 8 bases lining up with TRBD1. CDR1 SGHRS and CDR2 YFSETQ come from the germline V gene. This CDR3 has 14 amino acids. The ends lost 3 bases at V and 2 bases at J; junction bases unmatched: 2. CDR3 DNA, as far as it was read: TGCGCCAGCAGCTCGGGACAGGTCACAGATACG. This gives the protein CASSSGQVTDT. The whole CDR3 protein reads CASSSGQVTDTQYF.

For this clone: The CDR3 is cut off 3 residues early in the read; its end comes from the germline J gene. The gene calls are TRBV7-2 and TRBJ2-7, with 7 bases aligning to TRBD2. The CDR3 has 13 residues. CDR1 and CDR2 from the germline V gene are SGHTA and FQGNSA. The ends lost 4 bases at V and 5 bases at J; junction bases unmatched: 5. The chain's CDR3 is CASSWTRRDEQYF. CDR3 DNA (partial): TGTGCCAGCAGCTGGACTAGAAGGGACGAG.

Regarding this clone: The read ends 3 residues shy of where the CDR3 ends; the end is completed using the germline J gene. This sequence joins TRBV19 and TRBJ1-2; 7 positions agree with TRBD1. CDR3 length: 17 residues. V gave up 7 bases and J gave up 3 bases; unmatched junction bases: 17. Germline V gene lookup returns CDR1 LNHDA and CDR2 SQIVND (reference sequence). CDR3 sequence reads: CASTHFWDRFTYYGYTF. The CDR3 bases that were read are TGTGCCAGTACTCATTTTTGGGACAGATTTACCTACTATGGC.

Comments on this clone: The observed sequence ends 3 residues before the CDR3 terminus, with the missing tail filled in from the germline J gene. V usage is TRBV20-1 and J usage is TRBJ2-1; TRBD2 aligns across 9 bases. V was clipped by 1 base and J by 6 bases; unmatched bases: 10. The germline V gene has CDR1 DFQATT and CDR2 SNEGSKA (reference sequence). CDR3 length: 16 amino acids. This CDR3 is CSARGRVAGDPNEQFF. The CDR3 DNA, read in part, is TGCAGTGCTAGAGGCCGGGTAGCGGGGGATCCCAATGAG.

In regard to this clone: The read ends 3 residues before the CDR3 terminus; that terminus is restored from the germline J gene. The V call is TRBV6-2 or TRBV6-3, the J call TRBJ1-6; the D is unclear. Trimming shortened V by 6 bases and J by 1 base, and 10 bases separated the two germline ends. The CDR3 extends over 15 amino acids. Per germline, CDR1 MNHEY and CDR2 SVGEGT. The covered CDR3 bases are TGTGCCAGCAGCTCGACCGGGTCCTATAATTCACCC. This sequence encodes CASSSTGSYNSP. Given in full, the CDR3 is CASSSTGSYNSPLHF.

A note on this clone: The CDR3 end falls 3 residues outside the read, so it is completed with the germline J gene. The V gene is TRBV20-1, the J gene TRBJ2-3; D remains ambiguous. Germline V gives CDR1 DFQATT, CDR2 SNEGSKA (reference sequence). Trimming stripped 1 base from V and 1 base from J, with 9 bases between. The length of the CDR3 is 14 residues. Incomplete CDR3 DNA: TGCAGTGCTAGAGTGAACGGTCGCACAGATACG. This sequence encodes CSARVNGRTDT. The full CDR3 is CSARVNGRTDTQYF.

A note on this clone: The sequenced fragment ends 3 residues before the CDR3 boundary, so the rest is inferred from the germline J gene. The chain carries TRBV5-1 and TRBJ2-2; unclear D gene. The germline CDR1 and CDR2 sequences are SGHRS and YFSETQ. The CDR3 runs 16 residues. The ends were cut back, 1 base at V and 3 bases at J, with 13 bases in the middle. The CDR3 loop reads CASSLPPEGHTGELFF. CDR3 DNA, as far as it was read: TGCGCCAGCAGCTTGCCCCCTGAAGGGCACACCGGGGAG.

For this clone: Read sequence stops 3 residues before the CDR3 end, and the germline J gene provides the missing end. This chain uses TRBV5-3 with TRBJ1-5, with D unclear. TRBV5-3 is an ORF, with its function uncertain. The CDR3 has 15 residues. Trimming took off 2 bases at V and 4 bases at J, with 13 bases between the two ends. CDR3 residues: CARSFLKADNQPQHF. The sequenced part of the CDR3 DNA is TGTGCCAGAAGCTTTTTAAAGGCGGATAATCAGCCC.

Comment on this clone: The missing CDR3 end, 3 residues past where the read stops, is filled in from the germline J gene. The rearrangement joins TRBV20-1 to TRBJ1-3; D gene unclear. CDR3 size: 13 residues. CDR1 and CDR2 from the germline V gene are DFQATT and SNEGSKA (reference sequence). V was shortened by 3 bases and J by 2 bases, with 8 bases between the two germline ends. CDR3 residues: CSARFTAGNTIYF. Partial CDR3 DNA: TGCAGTGCTAGGTTCACGGCTGGAAACACC.

To note about this clone: The CDR3 end falls 3 residues outside the read, so it is completed with the germline J gene. The chain couples TRBV7-3 to TRBJ1-1, with D possibly being TRBD1 (5 bases). Germline lookup yields CDR1 SGHTA and CDR2 FQGTGA. The CDR3 covers 18 residues. Trimming removed 1 base at V and 0 bases at J, with 18 bases between. The CDR3 loop is CASSLRGEGSFLNTEAFF. Partial CDR3 DNA: TGTGCCAGCAGCTTAAGAGGAGAGGGGTCCTTTCTGAACACTGAA.

The CDR3 sequence is CASSQGTGGLYTGELFF. The sequenced CDR3 bases are TGTGCCAGCAGCCAAGGGACAGGGGGCTTATACACCGGGGAG. The V call is TRBV14, the J call TRBJ2-2; 11 nucleotides agree with TRBD1. The CDR3 goes on 3 residues after the read ends, and that part is filled in from the germline J gene. The germline V gene has CDR1 SGHDN and CDR2 FVKESK. Germline trimming cut 1 base from V and 3 bases from J; bases unmatched to any gene: 4. This CDR3 spans 17 amino acids.

A note on this clone: Read data end 3 residues before the CDR3 end; the end is taken from the germline J gene. Within the sample, other DNA sequences also encode this same CDR3. This chain links TRBV28 with TRBJ1-6, with a weak D call TRBD1 (5 bases). The CDR3 has 14 amino acids. V lost 2 bases and J lost 9, with 11 bases in between. The germline V gene encodes CDR1 MDHEN and CDR2 SYDVKM. CDR3 bases read: TGTGCCAGCAGTTTAGACCAGGGCGGTTCACCC. Translating it yields CASSLDQGGSP. The entire CDR3 reads CASSLDQGGSPLHF.

In the case of this clone: The read ends 3 residues shy of where the CDR3 ends; the end is completed using the germline J gene. The chain recombines TRBV7-3 with TRBJ2-1; 9 bases map to TRBD1. The trim removed 5 bases at V and 4 bases at J, leaving 9 bases unmatched. The CDR3 covers 16 residues. Germline CDR1 SGHTA, CDR2 FQGTGA. The CDR3 here is CASSSWTGANYNEQFF. CDR3 DNA, as far as it was read: TGTGCCAGCAGCAGTTGGACAGGGGCAAATTACAATGAG.

Turning to this clone: The read finishes 3 residues shy of the CDR3 end, and the germline J gene is used to complete it. The chain has TRBV7-3 and TRBJ2-1; 8 bases are a match to TRBD1. Germline V gene sequence: CDR1 SGHTA, CDR2 FQGTGA. There are 16 residues in the CDR3. V lost 4 bases to trimming and J lost 7 bases; unmatched junction nucleotides: 12. The sequenced CDR3 bases are TGTGCCAGCAGCTCCGGTCCCGGGACAGGAATTAATGAG. Translated, it gives CASSSGPGTGINE. The CDR3, in full, reads CASSSGPGTGINEQFF.

Regarding this clone: From the germline J gene comes the end of the CDR3, since the read stops 3 residues before it. This chain connects TRBV28 to TRBJ2-7; TRBD2 matches at 8 bases. V was clipped by 1 base and J by 1 base; unmatched bases: 9. This CDR3 region has 17 residues. CDR1 and CDR2 from the germline V gene are MDHEN and SYDVKM. The CDR3 sequence is CASSLSIAGGRSYEQYF. CDR3 DNA, as far as it was read: TGTGCCAGCAGTTTATCCATCGCGGGAGGTCGTTCCTACGAG.

Incomplete CDR3 DNA: TGCAGTGCGCCGGGACAGGGGGTAAGGGATACG. Protein product: CSAPGQGVRDT. The complete CDR3 reads CSAPGQGVRDTQYF. The V call is TRBV20-1, the J call TRBJ2-3, with 11 nucleotides matching TRBD1. The read terminates 3 residues before the CDR3 end, so the remaining end is supplied by the germline J gene. The germline CDR1 and CDR2 sequences are DFQATT and SNEGSKA (reference sequence). V lost 6 bases to trimming and J lost 6 bases; unmatched junction nucleotides: 8. CDR3 length: 14 amino acids.

The covered CDR3 bases are TGTGCCACCCTTTCGGGTAATACTAATGAG. Translating gives CATLSGNTNE. The full CDR3 reads CATLSGNTNEQFF. The V and J genes are TRBV18 and TRBJ2-1; D is uncertain. The CDR3 end lies 3 residues beyond the end of the read and is filled in from the germline J gene. The germline V gene has CDR1 KGHSH and CDR2 LQKENI. This CDR3 spans 13 amino acids. Trimming left V 10 bases short and J 7 bases short, with 17 bases between. The whole variable domain, filled in from reference TRBV18 and TRBJ2-1, reads NAGVMQNPRHLVRRRGQEARLRCSPMKGHSHVYWYRQLPEEGLKFMVYLQKENIIDESGMPKERFSAEFPKEGPSILRIQQVVRGDSAAYFCATLSGNTNEQFFGPGTRLTVL.

A remark on this clone: The junction departs from the called germline gene at one end, perhaps through a read error. The CDR3 goes on 3 residues after the read ends, and that part is filled in from the germline J gene. Other DNA sequences in this specimen translate into the identical CDR3. This rearrangement joins TRBV20-1 to TRBJ1-6; 7 bases fit TRBD1. Germline loops: CDR1 DFQATT, CDR2 SNEGSKA (reference sequence). This CDR3 contains 14 residues. CDR3 bases read: TGCAGTGCTATATTCCGACAGGGAAATTCGCCC. Protein product: CSAIFRQGNSP. In full, the CDR3 is CSAIFRQGNSPLHF.

Details on this clone: The read comes to an end 3 residues before the CDR3 does, leaving the germline J gene to fill in the end. The V and J genes are TRBV7-9 and TRBJ2-7; 7 bases match TRBD1. The CDR3 extends over 14 amino acids. Per the germline V gene, CDR1 is SEHNR and CDR2 is FQNEAQ (reference sequence). J gave up 3 bases and V 5 bases, and 7 bases lay outside the gene matches. The CDR3 region is CASSRPRTGYEQYF. The sequenced CDR3 bases are TGTGCCAGCAGCCGGCCGCGGACAGGCTACGAG.

Worth noting for this clone: The CDR3 end is not reached by the read, which stops 3 residues before it; the germline J gene fills it in. V usage is TRBV4-1 and J usage is TRBJ2-7; possibly TRBD2 for D (6 bases). V lost 4 bases and J 6 bases, leaving 16 bases between the germline ends. CDR3 size: 14 residues. Germline-derived CDR1 and CDR2 are MGHRA and YSYEKL. CDR3 protein: CASSPSGLLLEQYF. The CDR3 bases that were read are TGCGCCAGCAGCCCCTCGGGACTCTTGCTCGAG.

In the case of this clone: Sequencing ends 3 residues short of the CDR3 end; the germline J gene provides the rest. The rearrangement joins TRBV5-6 to TRBJ1-1; tentative D call: TRBD1 (5 bases). This CDR3 spans 12 amino acids. Germline V gives CDR1 SGHDT, CDR2 YYEEEE. V dropped 0 bases and J dropped 6 bases, with 6 bases sitting between them. Partial CDR3 DNA: TGTGCCAGCAGCTTGGGGACATCTGAA. This gives the protein CASSLGTSE. The whole CDR3 protein reads CASSLGTSEAFF.

Note on this clone: The read terminates 3 residues ahead of where the CDR3 ends, so the germline J gene completes it. The chain combines TRBV19 with TRBJ1-2, with D perhaps matching TRBD1 (5 bases). CDR1 is LNHDA, CDR2 SQIVND, per germline (reference sequence). The CDR3 contains 17 residues. Trimming pared 1 base from V and 0 bases from J, leaving 15 bases between. The DNA read from the CDR3 is TGTGCCAGTAGTATAGCTTACACCGGGACTACTAACTATGGC. It translates to CASSIAYTGTTNYG. The CDR3 in its entirety is CASSIAYTGTTNYGYTF.

As regards this clone: The read stops 3 residues short of the end of the CDR3; the missing end is completed from the germline J gene. The chain recombines TRBV7-8 with TRBJ2-1; TRBD1 matches at 10 bases. The CDR3 is 15 residues long. Per germline, CDR1 SGHVS and CDR2 FQNEAQ. With 5 bases clipped from V and 0 bases from J, the junction kept 1 base outside the gene matches. The CDR3 loop reads CASSRTGGSYNEQFF. The sequenced part of the CDR3 DNA is TGTGCCAGCAGCCGGACAGGGGGCTCCTACAATGAG.